The 30 T cell receptor beta chains given below trace back to one sample, sequenced in a study of tumor and adjacent non-tumor tissue in lung cancer. The template was RNA from unsorted bulk tissue. TCRbeta libraries were built with three rounds of nested PCR, modified from ARM-PCR. TCRdb passed the multiplex PCR reads through MiXCR, listing each CDR3 protein once. This table has more than 60,000 distinct CDR3 sequences, around four fifths appearing once. The sample consisted of lung tumor tissue. The receptor source for this set is a woman aged 45-59 years with non-small cell lung cancer.

As regards this clonotype: Relative to the germline gene, one junction end is altered; a read error may explain this. The V gene is TRBV28, the J gene TRBJ2-1; 9 bases are a match to TRBD1. The germline V gene has CDR1 MDHEN and CDR2 SYDVKM. The CDR3 runs 16 residues. The CDR3 loop reads CVSSPTDRGIVNEQLF. CDR3 coding DNA: TGTGTCAGCAGTCCCACCGACAGGGGGATAGTAAATGAGCAGCTCTTC.

V is TRBV29-1 and J is TRBJ2-7; TRBD2 aligns across 7 bases. Germline V gene sequence: CDR1 SQVTM, CDR2 ANQGSEA. CDR3 length: 14 residues. V gave up 5 bases and J gave up 13 bases; unmatched junction bases: 20. The CDR3 loop reads CSVLLARVFHEQYF. The CDR3 coding sequence is TGCAGCGTTTTACTAGCGAGAGTTTTCCACGAACAATACTTC.

With respect to this clonotype: The junction does not match germline at one end; this may be a read error. This chain connects TRBV4-2 to TRBJ1-2; 9 positions agree with TRBD1. The length of the CDR3 is 16 residues. CDR1 is LGHNA and CDR2 is YNFKEQ in the germline V gene. DNA for the CDR3: TGTGCCAACAGCCAAGACTGGGGACAGGGAGACTATGGCTACACTTTC. Its protein product is CANSQDWGQGDYGYTF.

A note on this clonotype: At one of its ends the junction is not consistent with the germline gene, which may arise from a read error. J is TRBJ2-7 and V is TRBV4-1; the D gene could be TRBD1 or TRBD2 (5 bases each). Looked up from germline, CDR1 is MGHRA and CDR2 is YSYEKL. The CDR3 length is 14 residues. The CDR3 DNA reads TGCGGGGGGAGAGGGAAGACAATTCCCTACGAGCAGCACTTC. This encodes CGGRGKTIPYEQHF.

Details on this clonotype: The junction shows a germline mismatch at one end, possibly a read error. The rearrangement links TRBV14 to TRBJ2-2; TRBD1 matches at 7 bases. The CDR3 sequence is 12 residues long. Germline-derived CDR1 and CDR2 are SGHDN and FVKESK. As DNA, the CDR3 is TGTGCCAGCAGCTCATTTGACAGGGAGTTGTTTTTT. Its protein is CASSSFDRELFF.

The chain recombines TRBV4-1 with TRBJ2-2; D is unclear. CDR1 MGHRA and CDR2 YSYEKL come from the germline V gene. The CDR3 is 13 amino acids. V dropped 8 bases and J dropped 2 bases, with 9 bases sitting between them. The CDR3 sequence is CASHVINTGELFF. For the CDR3, the DNA is TGCGCCAGCCATGTCATAAACACCGGGGAGCTGTTTTTT.

The chain is built from TRBV6-6 and TRBJ1-2; weak D call: TRBD1 (5 bases). There are 14 residues in the CDR3. V was cut by 5 bases and J by 0 bases, with 10 bases left in between. Per germline, CDR1 MNHNY and CDR2 SVGAGI (reference sequence). The DNA of the CDR3 is TGTGCCAGCAGTCCAGGGAGTACTAACTATGGCTACACCTTC. It specifies CASSPGSTNYGYTF.

The table lists this clonotype with a count of one. The chain has TRBV6-6 and TRBJ1-2; the D is unclear. From germline, CDR1 is MNHNY and CDR2 SVGAGI (reference sequence). This CDR3 is built from 14 residues. V was pared by 1 base and J by 6 bases, with 12 bases between. CDR3 region: CASSYFVEANGYTF. The CDR3 DNA reads as TGTGCCAGCAGTTACTTCGTGGAGGCTAATGGCTACACCTTC.

This clonotype was counted at least ten times. The gene calls are TRBV20-1 and TRBJ1-4, with D unclear. Germline V gene data show CDR1 as DFQATT and CDR2 as SNEGSKA (reference sequence). The CDR3 contains 14 residues. V was clipped by 5 bases and J by 0 bases, with 10 bases between them. This CDR3 reads CSAFPTATNEKLFF. The CDR3 DNA reads TGCAGTGCTTTTCCCACCGCAACTAATGAAAAACTGTTTTTT.

A note on this clonotype: One base away lies a much larger clone, so this may be a sequencing read error. The rearrangement uses TRBV20-1 and TRBJ2-6, with a tentative D call TRBD2 (5 bases). The germline gives CDR1 DFQATT, CDR2 SNEGSKA (reference sequence). The CDR3 is 15 amino acids. The CDR3 spells CSTRNLRWKPHVLTF. The DNA for the CDR3 is TGCAGTACTAGGAATCTGAGATGGAAACCCCACGTCCTGACTTTC.

This chain joins TRBV29-1 and TRBJ2-1; D may be TRBD1 (6 bases). V lost 7 bases and J 10 bases, leaving 14 bases between the germline ends. The CDR3 runs to 11 residues. Per the germline V gene, CDR1 is SQVTM and CDR2 is ANQGSEA. CDR3 region: CSARLTGEQFF. CDR3 coding DNA: TGCAGCGCCCGGTTAACAGGGGAGCAGTTCTTC.

Worth noting for this clonotype: A read error may account for a junction end that differs from germline. This chain links TRBV20-1 with TRBJ2-5; unclear D gene. The CDR3 loop spans 14 amino acids. Germline V gives CDR1 DFQATT, CDR2 SNEGSKA (reference sequence). The CDR3 loop reads CSVEDPEWRKTQYF. The CDR3 region has the DNA TGTAGTGTAGAAGACCCCGAGTGGCGAAAGACCCAGTACTTC.

The chain recombines TRBV5-1 with TRBJ2-5, with D possibly being TRBD1 or TRBD2 (5 bases each). CDR3 length: 14 amino acids. V was trimmed by 4 bases and J by 10 bases, leaving 20 bases between them. From germline, CDR1 is SGHRS and CDR2 YFSETQ. The CDR3 DNA sequence: TGCGCCAGCAGCCCAGTCTCGGGGCAAGAGGTCCAGTACTTC. Its translation is CASSPVSGQEVQYF.

As for this clonotype: The conserved phenylalanine or tryptophan normally closing the CDR3 is absent here, so this likely arose from a read error. The chain is built from TRBV10-3 and TRBJ2-1, with 8 bases fitting TRBD2. Germline V gives CDR1 ENHRY, CDR2 SYGVKD. The trim removed 7 bases at V and 6 bases at J, leaving 14 bases unmatched. This CDR3 comprises 16 residues. CDR3 sequence (DNA): TGTGCCATCAAAGGTGGGGCACTAGCGGTAGGCAATGAGCAGTTCTTA. It codes for CAIKGGALAVGNEQFL.

This chain links TRBV6-5 with TRBJ1-2, with TRBD1 as a possible D gene (6 bases). Between the trimmed V and J ends, which lost 10 bases and 7 bases, there was a span of 28 bases. CDR1 MNHEY and CDR2 SVGAGI come from the germline V gene. This CDR3 spans 16 amino acids. CDR3: CAIRNIIGQGSRGYTF. In DNA, the CDR3 is TGTGCCATCAGAAACATTATAGGGCAGGGGTCCCGTGGCTACACCTTC.

V is TRBV6-5 and J is TRBJ1-2; D is perhaps TRBD1 (6 bases). Per the germline V gene, CDR1 is MNHEY and CDR2 is SVGAGI. V dropped 10 bases and J dropped 4 bases, with 25 bases sitting between them. The CDR3 loop spans 16 amino acids. This CDR3 reads CANSYSVKSGVYGYTF. The CDR3 nucleotides read TGTGCCAATAGTTACTCCGTTAAGTCAGGGGTCTATGGCTACACCTTC.

A word on this clonotype: Without the conserved terminal phenylalanine or tryptophan, this CDR3 likely stems from a read error. The DNA is omitted, as the CDR3 cannot be located on it reliably, and the CDR3 follows TCRdb's listing. The chain employs TRBV10-1 and TRBJ2-1; the D call of TRBD1 is as the table states it, not checked on the DNA. The CDR3 sequence runs 12 residues, both termini included. Germline CDR1 is WNHNN and CDR2 is SYGVQD (reference sequence). CDR3 sequence reads: CASGPETAFLFL.

Notes on this clonotype: This clone may be a read error of a much larger clone one base away. The chain joins TRBV30 to TRBJ2-7, with a possible D match to TRBD1 (6 bases). This CDR3 has 14 residues. From germline, CDR1 is GTSNPN and CDR2 SVGIG (reference sequence). V was trimmed by 0 bases and J by 3 bases, leaving 12 bases between them. CDR3 sequence reads: CAWSVSQGCYEQYF. Here the CDR3 DNA reads TGTGCCTGGAGTGTATCACAGGGATGCTACGAGCAGTACTTC. The full variable domain, its missing parts supplied by reference TRBV30 and TRBJ2-7, is SQTIHQWPATLVQPVGSPLSLECTVEGTSNPNLYWYRQAAGRGLQLLFYSVGIGQISSEVPQNLSASRPQDRQFILSSKKLLLSDSGFYLCAWSVSQGCYEQYFGPGTRLTVT.

V is TRBV6-6 and J is TRBJ2-1; 7 bases fit TRBD1. The V and J ends lost 10 bases and 1 base, in that order; junction bases with no gene match: 13. The CDR3 is 16 residues long. The V gene's germline CDR1 is MNHNY and CDR2 SVGAGI (reference sequence). The CDR3 spells CAIGYHRGASYNEQFF. Here the CDR3 DNA reads TGTGCCATCGGTTACCACAGGGGAGCGTCCTACAATGAGCAGTTCTTC.

This clonotype is medium-sized within its sample. This chain joins TRBV12-3 or TRBV12-4 and TRBJ2-5, with D perhaps being TRBD1 or TRBD2 (5 bases each). V gave up 6 bases and J gave up 1 base, with 12 bases separating them. The CDR3 contains 14 residues. CDR3: CASSLPGTQETQYF. The CDR3 bases are TGTGCCAGCAGCTTACCCGGGACCCAAGAGACCCAGTACTTC.

With regard to this clonotype: This likely comes from a read error, as the CDR3 has no conserved phenylalanine or tryptophan at its end. The chain recombines TRBV10-3 with TRBJ2-7; 9 bases align to TRBD1. The germline CDR1 and CDR2 sequences are ENHRY and SYGVKD. The CDR3 consists of 13 residues. V was clipped by 8 bases and J by 2 bases; unmatched bases: 4. CDR3 protein: CAIGTGLTYEQYH. DNA for the CDR3: TGTGCCATCGGGACAGGGTTAACCTACGAGCAGTACCAC.

With respect to this clonotype: A read error may account for a junction end that differs from germline. The CDR3 loop reads CASSRDRVSNELFF. The CDR3 DNA reads TGCGCCAGCAGCCGGGACAGGGTTAGCAATGAGCTGTTCTTC. The chain carries TRBV10-1 and TRBJ2-1, with 9 bases that match TRBD1. The germline gives CDR1 WNHNN, CDR2 SYGVQD (reference sequence). The CDR3 sequence is 14 residues long.

Comments on this clonotype: At one end the junction does not follow the germline gene, possibly because of a read error. V is TRBV6-1 and J is TRBJ1-5, with D tentatively TRBD1 (6 bases). The CDR3 loop spans 15 amino acids. Germline V CDR1 and CDR2: MNHNS, SASEGT. CDR3 region: CGSSGRDIYDQPQHF. The CDR3 DNA is TGTGGCAGCAGTGGCAGGGACATATACGATCAGCCCCAGCATTTT.

This clonotype was counted once. The conserved phenylalanine or tryptophan normally closing the CDR3 is absent here, so this likely arose from a read error. The limits of the CDR3 on the DNA are not certain, so only TCRdb's listed CDR3 is given. The chain links TRBV11-2 to TRBJ2-7; the D segment call TRBD2 is taken from the table without a DNA check. The CDR3 contains 13 residues when both ends are counted. The germline V gene has CDR1 SGHAT and CDR2 FQNNGV. Here the CDR3 reads CASSPRRLYEKYS.

Notes on this clonotype: Compared with germline, one end of the junction differs, possibly owing to a read error. The gene calls are TRBV4-2 and TRBJ2-7; 8 bases line up with TRBD2. Per germline, CDR1 LGHNA and CDR2 YNFKEQ. The length of the CDR3 is 18 residues. CDR3 bases: TGTGCCAGCAGCGAAGAAGGACCAGCGGGAGAAGACTGCTACGAACAGTACTTC. Translated, it gives CASSEEGPAGEDCYEQYF.

V gene TRBV10-3 combines with J gene TRBJ2-5; D is perhaps TRBD1 (6 bases). The germline V and J ends were trimmed by 5 bases and 7 bases, with 14 bases remaining between them. Germline CDR1 reads ENHRY; CDR2 reads SYGVKD. The CDR3 contains 13 residues. CDR3 in amino acids: CAISWDMRGTQYF. CDR3 bases: TGTGCCATCAGTTGGGACATGAGGGGGACCCAGTACTTC.

The V and J genes are TRBV7-9 and TRBJ1-5; the D gene is possibly TRBD1 (6 bases). Germline CDR1 SEHNR, CDR2 FQNEAQ (reference sequence). This CDR3 has 15 amino acids. The CDR3, as DNA: TGTGCTAACAGCCTGAACAGGGTGGGATCTCAGCCCCAGCATTTT. Translation: CANSLNRVGSQPQHF.

Comment on this clonotype: A read error is likely, as this CDR3 ends without the conserved phenylalanine or tryptophan. The CDR3: CASSQDLIAGGPNEQFL. The CDR3 bases are TGTGCCAGCAGCCAAGATCTGATAGCGGGAGGGCCAAATGAGCAGTTCTTA. The chain couples TRBV4-1 to TRBJ2-1; 11 nucleotides align to TRBD2. Germline CDR1 reads MGHRA; CDR2 reads YSYEKL. This CDR3 has 17 residues.

The genes are TRBV2 and TRBJ2-2, with D perhaps being TRBD1 or TRBD2 (5 bases each). The CDR3 runs 14 residues. Trimming shortened V by 11 bases and J by 3 bases, and 16 bases separated the two germline ends. Germline V CDR1 and CDR2: SNHLY, FYNNEI. CDR3 nucleotide sequence: TGTGCCGGCTTTGCAGTGGGGGACACCGGGGAGCTGTTTTTT. This translates into CAGFAVGDTGELFF.

This clonotype was seen a handful of times. This chain links TRBV9 with TRBJ2-5; maybe TRBD1 (5 bases). CDR3 length: 15 residues. Between the trimmed V and J ends, which lost 4 bases and 1 base, there was a span of 14 bases. CDR1 SGDLS and CDR2 YYNGEE come from the germline V gene. As DNA, the CDR3 is TGTGCCAGCAGCCCCCGACAGAGCCCCCAAGAGACCCAGTACTTC. Translated, it gives CASSPRQSPQETQYF. The full variable domain, completed using reference TRBV9 and TRBJ2-5, is DSGVTQTPKHLITATGQRVTLRCSPRSGDLSVYWYQQSLDQGLQFLIQYYNGEERAKGNILERFSAQQFPDLHSELNLSSLELGDSALYFCASSPRQSPQETQYFGPGTRLLVL.